These 7 T cell receptor beta chains were sequenced from one sample in a study of shared clonotypes between healthy human individuals. The data were produced by immunoSEQ multiplex PCR, yet TCRdb's version contains in-frame clones alone and is incomplete. The table shows around 650,000 clones, with around 96% occurring only once. As defined, naive CD8 cells were CD45RO-negative and positively selected for CCR7, with terminally differentiated effector memory CD45RA+ cells excluded. The sequencing input was naive CD8+ T cells sorted from blood. The receptors originated from a woman aged 25 to 45 in good health.

The V call is TRBV19, the J call TRBJ2-2, with D maybe TRBD2 (5 bases). V was clipped by 8 bases and J by 4 bases, with 11 bases between them. The CDR3 spans 13 residues. CDR1 is LNHDA, CDR2 SQIVND, per germline (reference sequence). The CDR3, as DNA: TGTGCCAGTCGGGGTACCGGCACCGGGGAGCTGTTTTTT. It yields the protein CASRGTGTGELFF.

V gene TRBV27 combines with J gene TRBJ2-1; TRBD2 matches 8 bases. Per germline, CDR1 MNHEY and CDR2 SMNVEV (reference sequence). V shed 5 bases and J 6 bases; nucleotides not matched to a gene: 6. This CDR3 is 14 amino acids long. The CDR3 spells CASSLPGGANEQFF. The DNA for the CDR3 is TGTGCCAGCAGTCTACCCGGGGGGGCCAATGAGCAGTTCTTC.

The chain is built from TRBV9 and TRBJ2-1; 8 nucleotides line up with TRBD2. Germline CDR1 and CDR2: SGDLS and YYNGEE. The ends lost 4 bases at V and 0 bases at J; junction bases unmatched: 3. The CDR3 is 15 residues long. CDR3: CASSLAGASYNEQFF. DNA for the CDR3: TGTGCCAGCAGCCTAGCGGGCGCCTCCTACAATGAGCAGTTCTTC.

The chain employs TRBV19 and TRBJ1-2; weak D call: TRBD1 (5 bases). This CDR3 spans 15 amino acids. CDR1 and CDR2 (germline): LNHDA, SQIVND (reference sequence). V lost 4 bases, J lost 2 bases, and 14 bases lay in between. The CDR3 is CASSTIGTENYGYTF. The CDR3 DNA follows: TGTGCCAGTAGTACTATCGGGACGGAAAACTATGGCTACACCTTC. The whole variable domain, remainder taken from reference TRBV19 and TRBJ1-2, is DGGITQSPKYLFRKEGQNVTLSCEQNLNHDAMYWYRQDPGQGLRLIYYSQIVNDFQKGDIAEGYSVSREKKESFPLTVTSAQKNPTAFYLCASSTIGTENYGYTFGSGTRLTVV.

V is TRBV5-6 and J is TRBJ2-7; TRBD1 agrees at 7 bases. This CDR3 has 14 amino acids. The J segment lost 3 bases and the V segment lost 2 bases, leaving 5 bases of the junction unmatched. Germline V gene sequence: CDR1 SGHDT, CDR2 YYEEEE. The CDR3 spells CASSLTGTVYEQYF. CDR3 DNA sequence: TGTGCCAGCAGCTTAACCGGGACAGTCTACGAGCAGTACTTC.

The rearrangement links TRBV28 to TRBJ2-7; weak D call: TRBD1 (6 bases). Deletions cut 9 bases from V and 2 bases from J, with 23 bases between. There are 16 residues in the CDR3. Germline assignment: CDR1 MDHEN and CDR2 SYDVKM. This CDR3 is CARQCRAGAITYEQYF. The CDR3 nucleotides read TGTGCCAGGCAGTGCAGAGCAGGGGCAATCACCTACGAGCAGTACTTC.

The V call is TRBV5-6, the J call TRBJ2-7; 7 bases match TRBD1. The CDR3 totals 12 residues. V lost 0 bases and J lost 8; bases outside the gene matches: 2. Germline CDR1 reads SGHDT; CDR2 reads YYEEEE. The CDR3 nucleotides read TGTGCCAGCAGCTTGGGGGACAGCCAGCAGTACTTC. This gives the protein CASSLGDSQQYF.